The 10 T cell receptor beta chains given below trace back to one sample, sequenced in a study of blood T cell repertoires in COVID-19. The table came from immunoSEQ multiplex PCR; TCRdb's copy has only in-frame clones and leaves some out. The sample comprises some 230,000 clones, approximately 83% of which are singletons, and roughly 7.4% rests with the top ten. The sequenced material came from peripheral blood. The receptors come from a woman between 45 and 60 years old with acute or convalescent COVID-19.

This chain uses TRBV28 with TRBJ1-1; D is perhaps TRBD1 (5 bases). Germline CDR1 MDHEN, CDR2 SYDVKM. The CDR3 loop spans 13 amino acids. With 10 bases removed from V and 5 bases from J, the gap between germline ends came to 17 bases. The CDR3 protein is CAISGRAGTEAFF. CDR3 sequence (DNA): TGTGCCATATCTGGCAGGGCTGGGACTGAAGCTTTCTTT.

The chain combines TRBV5-5 with TRBJ2-5; possibly TRBD1 for D (6 bases). The germline CDR1 and CDR2 sequences are SGHKS and YYEKEE (reference sequence). This CDR3 region has 15 residues. Trimming left V 0 bases short and J 5 bases short, with 14 bases between. The DNA of the CDR3 is TGTGCCAGCAGCTTGGGTCCAGGGGTCGCGGAGACCCAGTACTTC. This translates into CASSLGPGVAETQYF. Supplemented by reference TRBV5-5 and TRBJ2-5, the full variable domain reads DAGVTQSPTHLIKTRGQQVTLRCSPISGHKSVSWYQQVLGQGPQFIFQYYEKEERGRGNFPDRFSARQFPNYSSELNVNALLLGDSALYLCASSLGPGVAETQYFGPGTRLLVL.

The chain combines TRBV13 with TRBJ2-5, with 11 bases that match TRBD2. Trimming cost V 5 bases and J 1 base; bases outside gene matches: 6. This CDR3 contains 16 residues. Germline V gives CDR1 PRHDT, CDR2 FYEKMQ (reference sequence). CDR3 loop: CASSTTSGGLQETQYF. The CDR3, as DNA: TGTGCCAGCAGCACTACTAGCGGGGGACTCCAAGAGACCCAGTACTTC.

This chain links TRBV4-1 with TRBJ1-4, with 9 bases fitting TRBD1. This CDR3 has 15 amino acids. The J segment lost 10 bases and the V segment lost 2 bases, leaving 8 bases of the junction unmatched. Germline V CDR1 and CDR2: MGHRA, YSYEKL. The CDR3 loop is CASSQPGQGSGKLFF. The DNA of the CDR3 is TGCGCCAGCAGCCAACCCGGACAGGGGTCTGGAAAACTGTTTTTT.

This CDR3 is CASSQDYMSNQPQHF. The CDR3 DNA sequence: TGCGCCAGCAGCCAAGATTACATGAGCAATCAGCCCCAGCATTTT. The genes are TRBV4-3 and TRBJ1-5; no firm D call. Germline V gene data show CDR1 as LGHNA and CDR2 as YSLEER. Trimming cost V 0 bases and J 1 base, with 7 bases left between them. The CDR3 has 15 amino acids.

This chain joins TRBV19 and TRBJ1-5; possibly TRBD1 for D (5 bases). This CDR3 has 16 amino acids. The V and J ends lost 2 bases and 7 bases respectively, with 18 bases between them. Germline V lookup: CDR1 LNHDA, CDR2 SQIVND (reference sequence). CDR3 coding DNA: TGTGCCAGTAGTATAAGGGGCGGGACCCCGGGGCAGCCCCAGCATTTT. It encodes CASSIRGGTPGQPQHF.

Points on this clone: Being one base from a much bigger clone, this may be a read error. The same CDR3 is also encoded by other DNA sequences in this sample. This chain uses TRBV5-6 with TRBJ1-2; TRBD1 matches 7 bases. CDR1 is SGHDT, CDR2 YYEEEE, per germline. The CDR3 runs 13 residues. V shed 5 bases and J 7 bases; nucleotides not matched to a gene: 8. The CDR3 sequence: CASSYDRASGYTF. The CDR3 nucleotides are TGTGCCAGCAGTTATGACAGGGCGAGTGGCTACACCTTC.

V usage is TRBV7-9 and J usage is TRBJ1-3, with a tentative D call TRBD1 (6 bases). The V and J ends lost 2 bases and 5 bases respectively, with 7 bases between them. The CDR3 spans 13 residues. Germline V CDR1 and CDR2: SEHNR, FQNEAQ (reference sequence). The CDR3 loop is CASSLRDRNTIYF. The CDR3, as DNA: TGTGCCAGCAGCTTAAGGGACAGAAACACCATATATTTT.

This chain links TRBV30 with TRBJ2-1; D is perhaps TRBD1 (6 bases). The V and J ends lost 4 bases and 4 bases respectively, with 11 bases between them. CDR3 length: 13 amino acids. Germline lookup yields CDR1 GTSNPN and CDR2 SVGIG (reference sequence). CDR3 loop: CAWTGVGYNEQFF. In DNA, the CDR3 is TGTGCCTGGACAGGGGTTGGGTACAATGAGCAGTTCTTC.

CDR3 DNA sequence: TGTGCCTGGAGGGCGGAGACAGGGGGCAACACTGAAGCTTTCTTT. Translated, it gives CAWRAETGGNTEAFF. This chain uses TRBV30 with TRBJ1-1; 10 bases are shared with TRBD1. The CDR3 is 15 amino acids. J gave up 2 bases and V 3 bases, and 6 bases lay outside the gene matches. Germline loops: CDR1 GTSNPN, CDR2 SVGIG (reference sequence).